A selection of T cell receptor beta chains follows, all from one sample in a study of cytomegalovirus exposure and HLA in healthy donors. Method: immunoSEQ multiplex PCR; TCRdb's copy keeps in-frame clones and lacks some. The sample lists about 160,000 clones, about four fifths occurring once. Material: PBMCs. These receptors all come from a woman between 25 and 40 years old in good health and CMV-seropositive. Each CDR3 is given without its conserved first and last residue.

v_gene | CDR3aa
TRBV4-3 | ASSQGQGAGTEAF
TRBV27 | ASSPTGPRETQY
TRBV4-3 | ASSQVAGLQETQY
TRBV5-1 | ASSWAGDLDEAF
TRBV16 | ASSQSRALNTEAF
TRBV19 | ASSIRQGTNEKLF
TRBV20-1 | SANRGTEAF
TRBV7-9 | ASSRSGRYSPLH
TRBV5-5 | ASSLGERETQY
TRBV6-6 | ASVRESGYT